This T cell receptor (beta chain) is from a study of cytomegalovirus exposure and HLA in healthy donors. At the level of the study: A prior analysis found around 110 million unique TCR beta sequences from 170 million or so T cells.

PCR was performed using 60 Vbeta and 13 Jbeta primers. The assay was immunoSEQ multiplex PCR, and TCRdb's table has in-frame clones only and misses some. This sample has about 160,000 clones, with less than 85% found just once. Whole-study results and caveats: Compared with the roughly 670-donor mean, an Asian-associated ancestry cluster reportedly had fewer N-insertions, according to a later analysis. Cytomegalovirus association was listed for about 170 TCR beta chains.

This clone showed up just a few times. Its cognate antigen is unknown. The CDR3 is 15 residues long. Trimming took 4 bases from V and 1 from J, leaving 13 bases between them. Germline values: CDR1 MGHRA, CDR2 YSYEKL. The sequence was obtained from a male donor in good health and CMV-seronegative. V gene TRBV4-1 combines with J gene TRBJ1-1, with a possible D match to TRBD1 (5 bases). Sequencing was done on a sample of PBMCs. The CDR3 nucleotides read TGCGCCAGCAGCCTAGGAAGGGGCTCGAACACTGAAGCTTTCTTT. Protein sequence: CASSLGRGSNTEAFF.